The rows below give T cell receptor beta chains drawn from one sample of a study of shared T cell receptors in the human thymus. Clones were sequenced by immunoSEQ multiplex PCR, and TCRdb holds only the in-frame ones, with some missing. Of about 660,000 clones listed, approximately 87% are singletons. In addition, the sample was reused for a study of human thymus T cells.

Sample: thymocytes. All receptors come from a boy under three years old with a congenital heart defect. Both conserved end residues are part of each CDR3. The order of the fields is V gene, J gene, clone size, D gene, CDR3 DNA, CDR3 protein. A D gene is named only where the DNA matches it firmly. The size field is filled for only some rows; it gives once, few, many or a size class.

TRBV6-1	TRBJ2-4	-	TRBD2	TGTGCCAGCAGTGGGGGACTAGCGGGAGCCCAAGCCAAAAACATTCAGTACTTC	CASSGGLAGAQAKNIQYF
TRBV29-1	TRBJ1-1	once	-	TGCAGCGTTCGTTACGGCGGGGGGAACACTGAAGCTTTCTTT	CSVRYGGGNTEAFF
TRBV19	TRBJ2-7	-	-	TGTGCCACGCAAAGGAACAGGGACGAGCAGTACTTC	CATQRNRDEQYF
TRBV12-5	TRBJ2-7	-	TRBD2	TGTGCTAGTGGTTTGTTGCCTAGCGGGGGGTCTTACGAGCAGTACTTC	CASGLLPSGGSYEQYF
TRBV4-2	TRBJ2-3	-	TRBD2	TGTGCCAGCAGCCAAGTAAGTAGCGGGGACACAGATACGCAGTATTTT	CASSQVSSGDTDTQYF
TRBV19	TRBJ2-3	-	TRBD2	TGTGCCAGTACCAACCCCTTGGGCGGGAGTGCAGATACGCAGTATTTT	CASTNPLGGSADTQYF
TRBV27	TRBJ1-2	-	TRBD1	TGTGCCAGCAGTGCGAGAGACAGGGTCCACTATGGCTACACCTTC	CASSARDRVHYGYTF
TRBV6-5	TRBJ2-2	-	-	TGTGCCAGCAGTTACTCGAGAGGCAGCGAACCCGGGGAGCTGTTTTTT	CASSYSRGSEPGELFF
TRBV19	TRBJ1-1	-	-	TGTGCCAGTAGTATAGGAGCCCTTAGCAGTTACACTGAAGCTTTCTTT	CASSIGALSSYTEAFF
TRBV4-1	TRBJ2-2	-	-	TGCGCCAGCAGCCCCCGACTCGGCACCGGGGAGCTGTTTTTT	CASSPRLGTGELFF
TRBV18	TRBJ1-5	-	TRBD1	TGTGCCAGCTCACAAGGGACGGACAGGGGAGTCAATCAGCCCCAGCATTTT	CASSQGTDRGVNQPQHF
TRBV7-3	TRBJ2-2	-	TRBD1	TGTGCCAGCAGCCCCGACCAAGTGATTACAGGGGACACCGGGGAGCTGTTTTTT	CASSPDQVITGDTGELFF
TRBV7-2	TRBJ2-4	-	TRBD1	TGTGCCAGCAGCGCGGGACAGGGGTCGGACATTCAGTACTTC	CASSAGQGSDIQYF
TRBV12-2	TRBJ2-7	-	-	TGTGCAAGTCGCTTAGATAGCGGGAGGTGGCGGGAGCAGTACTTC	CASRLDSGRWREQYF
TRBV29-1	TRBJ1-2	-	-	TGCAGCGTTGAGCCCGGGGGTTATGGCTACACCTTC	CSVEPGGYGYTF
TRBV18	TRBJ2-7	-	TRBD2	TGTGCCAGCTCACCAAGCCTAGCGGGAGGCTCCTACGAGCAGTACTTC	CASSPSLAGGSYEQYF
TRBV6-1	TRBJ2-7	-	TRBD2	TGTGCCAGCAGTGGGTGGGGACGAAGTGGGACTAGCAGGCCCTACGAGCAGTACTTC	CASSGWGRSGTSRPYEQYF
TRBV11-3	TRBJ2-1	-	TRBD2	TGTGCCAGCAGCTTAGTTTGGACTAGCGGGAGACAGTTCTTC	CASSLVWTSGRQFF
TRBV6-5	TRBJ2-7	-	-	TGTGCCAGCAGTTACCCGACCCCAGGGGCAGGCTACGAGCAGTACTTC	CASSYPTPGAGYEQYF
TRBV7-9	TRBJ2-1	-	TRBD2	TGTGCCAGCAGCTTAGGAGCGGGAGGGGACTACAATGAGCAGTTCTTC	CASSLGAGGDYNEQFF
TRBV28	TRBJ2-4	-	TRBD2	TGTGCCAGCAGTCTTCACCCCAAGCGGGAGCGGGCCAAAAACATTCAGTACTTC	CASSLHPKRERAKNIQYF
TRBV4-3	TRBJ2-1	-	TRBD2	TGCGCCAGCAGCCAAACCTCTCCGGGACTAGCCTTATACAATGAGCAGTTCTTC	CASSQTSPGLALYNEQFF
TRBV12-5	TRBJ1-4	-	-	TGTGCTAGTGGTTGGGACAATGGGGAAAAACTGTTTTTT	CASGWDNGEKLFF
TRBV4-1	TRBJ2-7	-	-	TGCGCCAGCAGCCACCTACTCCGGGACTTTTTCTCCTACGAGCAGTACTTC	CASSHLLRDFFSYEQYF
TRBV9	TRBJ1-4	-	-	TGTGCCAGCAGTCCAAAAGGGGGACCCCTCAATGAAAAACTGTTTTTT	CASSPKGGPLNEKLFF
TRBV4-3	TRBJ2-7	-	TRBD1	TGCGCCAGCAGCCAAGCGCGCGTATCCCGGGACAGACGCTACGAGCAGTACTTC	CASSQARVSRDRRYEQYF
TRBV6-1	TRBJ2-5	once	TRBD1	TGTGCCAGCAGCCGGGACAGGCCCCTTCAAGAGACCCAGTACTTC	CASSRDRPLQETQYF
TRBV10-2	TRBJ2-1	-	-	TGCGCCAGCAGTGAGCACCAGCGGGTGGGGAATGAGCAGTTCTTC	CASSEHQRVGNEQFF